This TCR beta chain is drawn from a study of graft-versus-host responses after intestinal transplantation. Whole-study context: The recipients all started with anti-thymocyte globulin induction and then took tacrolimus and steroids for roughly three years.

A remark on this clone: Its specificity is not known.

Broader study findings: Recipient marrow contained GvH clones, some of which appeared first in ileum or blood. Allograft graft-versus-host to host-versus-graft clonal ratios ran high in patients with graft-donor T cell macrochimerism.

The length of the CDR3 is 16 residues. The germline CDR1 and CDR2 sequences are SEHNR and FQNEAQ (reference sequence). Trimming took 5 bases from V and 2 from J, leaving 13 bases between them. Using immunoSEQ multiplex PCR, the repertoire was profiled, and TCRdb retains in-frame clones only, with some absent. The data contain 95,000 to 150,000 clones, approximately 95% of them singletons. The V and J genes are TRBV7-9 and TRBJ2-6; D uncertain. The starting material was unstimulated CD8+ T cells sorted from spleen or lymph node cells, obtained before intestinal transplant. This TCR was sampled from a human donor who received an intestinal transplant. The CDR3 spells CASSPRAVPGANVLTF. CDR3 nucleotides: TGTGCCAGCAGCCCTAGGGCGGTTCCTGGGGCCAACGTCCTGACTTTC.